The 27 T cell receptor beta chains given below trace back to one sample, sequenced in a study of T cell repertoires in cytomegalovirus infection. A single record per CDR3 protein comes from TCRdb applying MiXCR to the reads. This table has 200,000 to 300,000 distinct CDR3 sequences, approximately 7% appearing once. Sequenced: PBMCs. Receptors were obtained from a human donor in good health (CMV status not recorded). Some clones in this sample may be carry-over from other donors' samples.

This clonotype has a count of ten or more. The rearrangement uses TRBV29-1 and TRBJ1-2; D may be TRBD1 (6 bases). Trimming removed 5 bases from V and 5 bases from J, with 18 bases in between. Germline values: CDR1 SQVTM, CDR2 ANQGSEA. The CDR3 is 14 residues long. This CDR3 is CSVPVGGTPYGYTF. The CDR3 bases are TGCAGCGTTCCCGTCGGGGGGACACCTTATGGCTACACCTTC.

This clonotype was picked up many times. The chain has TRBV5-1 and TRBJ1-1, with a tentative D call TRBD1 (6 bases). The V end lost 3 bases, the J end lost 10 bases, and 16 bases lay between the germline ends. The CDR3 runs 13 residues. In germline, CDR1 is SGHRS, CDR2 YFSETQ. CDR3 region: CASSSTAGDPAFF. CDR3 nucleotides: TGCGCCAGCAGCTCGACTGCAGGGGACCCAGCTTTCTTT.

At least ten counts were recorded for this clonotype. The chain links TRBV6-2 or TRBV6-3 to TRBJ2-1; TRBD1 is a possible D gene (6 bases). The CDR3 loop spans 15 amino acids. Per the germline V gene, CDR1 is MNHEY and CDR2 is SVGEGT. V was shortened by 3 bases and J by 0 bases, with 9 bases between the two germline ends. The CDR3 coding sequence is TGTGCCAGCAGTTATCAAGGGGGCTCCTACAATGAGCAGTTCTTC. It codes for CASSYQGGSYNEQFF.

This clonotype was counted ten times or more. The chain combines TRBV7-2 with TRBJ2-3; the D gene is possibly TRBD1 (6 bases). Trimming stripped 2 bases from V and 2 bases from J, with 8 bases between. The CDR3 consists of 14 residues. CDR1 and CDR2 from the germline V gene are SGHTA and FQGNSA. The CDR3 protein is CASSLTGLTDTQYF. The CDR3 DNA reads TGTGCCAGCAGCTTAACAGGGCTCACAGATACGCAGTATTTT.

A few counts support this clonotype. V gene TRBV5-5 combines with J gene TRBJ1-5, with TRBD1 as a possible D gene (5 bases). Trimming shortened V by 5 bases and J by 1 base, and 10 bases separated the two germline ends. The length of the CDR3 is 14 residues. CDR1 and CDR2 from the germline V gene are SGHKS and YYEKEE (reference sequence). The CDR3 region is CASSRDGSNQPQHF. Here the CDR3 DNA reads TGTGCCAGCAGTCGGGACGGCAGCAATCAGCCCCAGCATTTT. Drawing the rest from reference TRBV5-5 and TRBJ1-5, the complete variable domain is DAGVTQSPTHLIKTRGQQVTLRCSPISGHKSVSWYQQVLGQGPQFIFQYYEKEERGRGNFPDRFSARQFPNYSSELNVNALLLGDSALYLCASSRDGSNQPQHFGDGTRLSIL.

This clonotype was seen ten or more times. The chain joins TRBV6-1 to TRBJ1-2; D is unclear. CDR1 is MNHNS, CDR2 SASEGT, per germline. V was shortened by 7 bases and J by 8 bases, with 20 bases between the two germline ends. This CDR3 comprises 14 residues. The CDR3 sequence is CASTQEGRRGGYTF. The CDR3 DNA reads as TGTGCCAGCACCCAAGAAGGGCGACGTGGCGGCTACACCTTC.

On this clonotype: A much larger clone differs from this one at a single base, so this may be a read error. Here the CDR3 reads CASSYWRGALQGTQYF. The CDR3 DNA reads as TGTGCCAGCAGTTACTGGCGGGGGGCGCTACAAGGGACCCAGTACTTC. The chain carries TRBV6-5 and TRBJ2-5; the match to TRBD2 covers 8 bases. The germline V gene has CDR1 MNHEY and CDR2 SVGAGI. This CDR3 contains 16 residues.

This clonotype has at least ten counts. V gene TRBV6-1 combines with J gene TRBJ2-4, with a tentative D call TRBD1 (6 bases). The CDR3 length is 13 residues. CDR1 MNHNS and CDR2 SASEGT come from the germline V gene. Deletions cut 6 bases from V and 14 bases from J, with 20 bases between. The CDR3: CASRNSGQIGEYF. The CDR3 nucleotides read TGTGCCAGCAGGAATTCAGGACAGATCGGGGAGTACTTC.

The sample holds many counts of this clonotype. This rearrangement joins TRBV7-2 to TRBJ2-6; no clear D gene. V was trimmed by 0 bases and J by 18 bases, leaving 15 bases between them. Germline V gene sequence: CDR1 SGHTA, CDR2 FQGNSA. The CDR3 loop spans 13 amino acids. The CDR3 protein is CASSLAGSPDQTF. The CDR3, as DNA: TGTGCCAGCAGCTTAGCAGGAAGTCCCGACCAGACTTTC.

This clonotype came up many times. The rearrangement uses TRBV7-2 and TRBJ2-3, with D perhaps matching TRBD2 (6 bases). Germline V gives CDR1 SGHTA, CDR2 FQGNSA. V was shortened by 6 bases and J by 4 bases, with 17 bases between the two germline ends. This CDR3 spans 15 amino acids. CDR3 sequence reads: CASRVGGVGADTQYF. CDR3 nucleotide sequence: TGTGCCAGCAGAGTAGGAGGGGTAGGGGCAGATACGCAGTATTTT.

This clonotype was seen a handful of times. The chain recombines TRBV5-1 with TRBJ1-1; D is uncertain. The CDR3 is made up of 13 amino acids. V gave up 1 base and J gave up 1 base, with 5 bases separating them. Germline V CDR1 and CDR2: SGHRS, YFSETQ. The DNA of the CDR3 is TGCGCCAGCAGCTTGCAGACGAACACTGAAGCTTTCTTT. Its protein is CASSLQTNTEAFF.

The table lists this clonotype with many counts. This chain connects TRBV20-1 to TRBJ1-1; D gene ambiguous. Looked up from germline, CDR1 is DFQATT and CDR2 is SNEGSKA (reference sequence). The V and J ends lost 0 bases and 6 bases respectively, with 8 bases between them. The CDR3 is 12 amino acids. The CDR3 spells CSARDMSSEAFF. CDR3 nucleotide sequence: TGCAGTGCTAGAGATATGTCCTCTGAAGCTTTCTTT.

The table lists this clonotype with many counts. The CDR3 nucleotides are TGTGCCAGCAGCTTAGTATTTGGGACGTCAAATCAGCCCCAGCATTTT. The encoded protein is CASSLVFGTSNQPQHF. The gene calls are TRBV7-8 and TRBJ1-5, with a possible D match to TRBD1 (5 bases). The germline V gene encodes CDR1 SGHVS and CDR2 FQNEAQ. The V end was cut by 1 base, the J end by 4 bases, with 14 bases between. The CDR3 runs to 16 residues.

The sample holds many counts of this clonotype. V is TRBV4-3 and J is TRBJ1-1; D unclear. Germline V gene lookup returns CDR1 LGHNA and CDR2 YSLEER. Deletions cut 0 bases from V and 5 bases from J, with 19 bases between. The CDR3 covers 17 residues. CDR3 in DNA: TGCGCCAGCAGCCAAGATCACGGGAAAAGAGGAGAGACTGAAGCTTTCTTT. Translated, it gives CASSQDHGKRGETEAFF.

At least ten counts were recorded for this clonotype. The chain recombines TRBV20-1 with TRBJ1-5; D remains ambiguous. CDR3 length: 14 amino acids. The V gene lost 3 bases and the J gene lost 4 bases, with 13 bases spanning the gap. The V gene's germline CDR1 is DFQATT and CDR2 SNEGSKA (reference sequence). CDR3 region: CSARRKGKNQPQHF. Written as DNA, the CDR3 is TGCAGTGCTAGGAGGAAAGGGAAGAATCAGCCCCAGCATTTT.

This clonotype was counted at least ten times. The genes are TRBV5-5 and TRBJ2-7, with TRBD2 matching 10 bases. Germline V gene lookup returns CDR1 SGHKS and CDR2 YYEKEE (reference sequence). The junction had 9 bases not matched to a gene; V was cut back by 0 bases and J by 6 bases. This CDR3 region has 16 residues. This chain's CDR3 is CASSLAGLAGDREQYF. The CDR3 DNA follows: TGTGCCAGCAGCTTGGCAGGGCTAGCGGGGGATCGCGAGCAGTACTTC.

There are many counts of this clonotype. The chain couples TRBV7-8 to TRBJ1-1; D might be TRBD1 (5 bases). The length of the CDR3 is 13 residues. Per the germline V gene, CDR1 is SGHVS and CDR2 is FQNEAQ. Trimming left V 3 bases short and J 3 bases short, with 8 bases between. The DNA for the CDR3 is TGTGCCAGCAGCTTCGGGGGTGACACTGAAGCTTTCTTT. Translating it yields CASSFGGDTEAFF. Supplemented by reference TRBV7-8 and TRBJ1-1, the full variable domain reads GAGVSQSPRYKVAKRGQDVALRCDPISGHVSLFWYQQALGQGPEFLTYFQNEAQLDKSGLPSDRFFAERPEGSVSTLKIQRTQQEDSAVYLCASSFGGDTEAFFGQGTRLTVV.

This clonotype was counted many times. The J gene is TRBJ2-4, the V gene TRBV20-1; D tentatively fits TRBD1 or TRBD2 (5 bases each). V dropped 0 bases and J dropped 7 bases, with 19 bases sitting between them. From germline, CDR1 is DFQATT and CDR2 SNEGSKA (reference sequence). This CDR3 region has 16 residues. The CDR3 sequence: CSARDPRGAGSNIQYF. CDR3 DNA: TGCAGTGCTAGAGATCCCAGAGGGGCGGGTTCGAACATTCAGTACTTC.

With regard to this clonotype: A much larger clone sits a single nucleotide away, making a read error possible. CDR3 in amino acids: CASSTGQFQSQHF. In DNA, the CDR3 is TGTGCCAGCAGCACGGGACAGTTTCAGTCCCAGCATTTT. V and J are TRBV7-2 and TRBJ1-5; 7 bases line up with TRBD1. Germline CDR1 and CDR2: SGHTA and FQGNSA. This CDR3 has 13 residues.

This clonotype was seen repeatedly, ten times or more. This sequence joins TRBV7-9 and TRBJ2-7; no firm D call. With 2 bases removed from V and 6 bases from J, the gap between germline ends came to 11 bases. The CDR3 contains 13 residues. The V gene's germline CDR1 is SEHNR and CDR2 FQNEAQ (reference sequence). CDR3 bases: TGTGCCAGCAGCTTACCCTCGGTGGCCGAGCAGTACTTC. As protein: CASSLPSVAEQYF.

This clonotype was detected a few times. V gene TRBV6-2 or TRBV6-3 combines with J gene TRBJ2-5; D unclear. Germline-derived CDR1 and CDR2 are MNHEY and SVGEGT. The CDR3 runs to 13 residues. Trimming cost V 2 bases and J 5 bases, with 9 bases left between them. The CDR3: CASSYGVSETQYF. CDR3 bases: TGTGCCAGCAGTTACGGGGTTTCGGAGACCCAGTACTTC.

This clonotype showed up many times. The J gene is TRBJ1-1, the V gene TRBV5-4; no clear D gene. The CDR3 spans 13 residues. The V end was cut by 4 bases, the J end by 4 bases, with 11 bases between. The V gene's germline CDR1 is SGHNT and CDR2 YYREEE (reference sequence). The CDR3 DNA follows: TGTGCCAGCAGCCCGCGATCGGGCACTGAAGCTTTCTTT. As protein: CASSPRSGTEAFF.

Ten or more counts support this clonotype. The chain uses TRBV6-2 or TRBV6-3 and TRBJ2-1, with unresolved D. CDR1 and CDR2 from the germline V gene are MNHEY and SVGEGT. The CDR3 loop spans 16 amino acids. V gave up 0 bases and J gave up 2 bases, with 11 bases separating them. The CDR3 spells CASSYSPGLPYNEQFF. CDR3 nucleotide sequence: TGTGCCAGCAGTTACTCTCCGGGCCTCCCCTACAATGAGCAGTTCTTC.

This clonotype came up many times. This chain joins TRBV29-1 and TRBJ1-1; unclear D gene. V shed 7 bases and J shed 1 base, with 4 bases lying between them. Germline values: CDR1 SQVTM, CDR2 ANQGSEA. The CDR3 sequence is 10 residues long. The chain's CDR3 is CSGQNTEAFF. CDR3 bases: TGCAGCGGACAGAACACTGAAGCTTTCTTT. Complete variable domain (other parts from reference TRBV29-1 and TRBJ1-1): SAVISQKPSRDICQRGTSLTIQCQVDSQVTMMFWYRQQPGQSLTLIATANQGSEATYESGFVIDKFPISRPNLTFSTLTVSNMSPEDSSIYLCSGQNTEAFFGQGTRLTVV.

This clonotype has at least ten counts. The chain couples TRBV7-8 to TRBJ1-5, with TRBD1 as a possible D gene (6 bases). In germline, CDR1 is SGHVS, CDR2 FQNEAQ. V lost 6 bases and J 1 base, leaving 13 bases between the germline ends. The CDR3 has 15 residues. DNA of the CDR3: TGTGCCAGCAGTATTACAGGGTTAAGCAATCAGCCCCAGCATTTT. This codes for CASSITGLSNQPQHF.

This clonotype was picked up many times. V is TRBV6-1 and J is TRBJ1-2; D unresolved. The CDR3 is 13 residues long. Germline CDR1 is MNHNS and CDR2 is SASEGT. V was clipped by 7 bases and J by 0 bases, with 9 bases between them. CDR3: CASTETPNYGYTF. The CDR3 DNA is TGTGCCAGCACTGAGACACCTAACTATGGCTACACCTTC.

At least ten counts were recorded for this clonotype. The V call is TRBV19, the J call TRBJ2-5; perhaps D is TRBD1 or TRBD2 (5 bases each). Trimming pared 3 bases from V and 5 bases from J, leaving 13 bases between. The CDR3 covers 14 residues. The germline V gene encodes CDR1 LNHDA and CDR2 SQIVND (reference sequence). The CDR3 is CASSIGDVAETQYF. The CDR3 DNA reads TGTGCCAGTAGTATTGGGGACGTGGCGGAGACCCAGTACTTC.